This record looks at one TCR beta chain sequence and its context. Its antigen is not identified. This record belongs to a study of T cell responses to AZD1222 COVID-19 vaccine. Study-wide results and caveats: Most donors were white British and more were female, and clonal diversity was possibly underestimated. Rises in breadth and depth of Spike-specific TCRs came after two AZD1222 doses.

This CDR3 has 17 amino acids. V shed 0 bases, J shed 6 bases, and the junction held 8 bases outside the gene matches. Germline V CDR1 and CDR2: LNHNV, YYDKDF (reference sequence). Produced via immunoSEQ multiplex PCR; TCRdb's table is partial and in-frame only. The data hold approximately 150,000 clones, with 75% to 95% observed a single time. The clonotype was recovered from an adult who received the AZD1222 COVID-19 vaccine. Sequences were derived from peripheral blood, sampled 28 days after the second AZD1222 dose. The chain uses TRBV15 and TRBJ2-3, with TRBD2 matching 11 bases. CDR3 region: CATSRDESSGRTDTQYF. Here the CDR3 DNA reads TGTGCCACCAGCAGAGATGAGTCTAGCGGGAGGACTGATACGCAGTATTTT.